The 23 T cell receptor beta chains below all came from one sample that was sequenced in a study of cytomegalovirus exposure and HLA in healthy donors (dated by TCRdb to 2016 to 2017). The library was prepared using the immunoSEQ multiplex PCR assay. For the multiplex PCR, a mixture combining 60 forward primers for TCR Vbeta segments and 13 reverse primers for TCR Jbeta segments was used. As stored in TCRdb, this immuneACCESS dataset retains in-frame rearrangements with V and J assigned. A fraction of the clones does not appear; measured against another copy, unresolved V genes explain less than half of the discrepancy, and the remainder lacks a known reason. The sample table shows about 160,000 clones, and more than 75% are seen once. Of the sample, more than 1.4% is held by the ten largest clones. Sequencing was performed on PBMCs. The receptors derive from a male donor in good health and CMV-seronegative.

The chain links TRBV28 to TRBJ1-1, with TRBD1 matching 9 bases. The CDR3 covers 15 residues. The V gene's germline CDR1 is MDHEN and CDR2 SYDVKM. J was trimmed by 5 bases and V by 3 bases; bases with no gene match: 7. CDR3 nucleotide sequence: TGTGCCAGCAGTTTTCGTTACAGGGGGCTAACTGAAGCTTTCTTT. It is translated as CASSFRYRGLTEAFF.

The chain recombines TRBV7-8 with TRBJ2-7; TRBD2 aligns across 9 bases. CDR1 and CDR2 from the germline V gene are SGHVS and FQNEAQ. After removal of 5 bases from V and 7 bases from J, the junction contained 12 bases not matched to a gene. The CDR3 has 15 residues. The CDR3 sequence: CASSLMGAGGGEQYF. The CDR3 DNA sequence: TGTGCCAGCAGCCTAATGGGAGCGGGAGGCGGGGAGCAGTACTTC. Supplemented by reference TRBV7-8 and TRBJ2-7, the full variable domain reads GAGVSQSPRYKVAKRGQDVALRCDPISGHVSLFWYQQALGQGPEFLTYFQNEAQLDKSGLPSDRFFAERPEGSVSTLKIQRTQQEDSAVYLCASSLMGAGGGEQYFGPGTRLTVT.

The chain recombines TRBV7-2 with TRBJ2-1, with D perhaps TRBD1 (5 bases). Germline loops: CDR1 SGHTA, CDR2 FQGNSA. CDR3 length: 13 residues. Trimming pared 2 bases from V and 6 bases from J, leaving 8 bases between. CDR3 coding DNA: TGTGCCAGCAGCTTATCAGGGCGCAATGAGCAGTTCTTC. Encoded protein: CASSLSGRNEQFF. Complete variable domain (other parts from reference TRBV7-2 and TRBJ2-1): GAGVSQSPSNKVTEKGKDVELRCDPISGHTALYWYRQSLGQGLEFLIYFQGNSAPDKSGLPSDRFSAERTGGSVSTLTIQRTQQEDSAVYLCASSLSGRNEQFFGPGTRLTVL.

This clone has a single count. V usage is TRBV13 and J usage is TRBJ1-4; D might be TRBD1 (5 bases). The CDR3 extends over 14 amino acids. Trimming removed 3 bases at V and 0 bases at J, with 5 bases between. Germline V CDR1 and CDR2: PRHDT, FYEKMQ (reference sequence). DNA of the CDR3: TGTGCCAGCAGCTTGACAGCAACTAATGAAAAACTGTTTTTT. Its translation is CASSLTATNEKLFF.

V gene TRBV6-1 combines with J gene TRBJ2-2; 8 bases are shared with TRBD2. V was pared by 2 bases and J by 4 bases, with 3 bases of the junction left unmatched. Per germline, CDR1 MNHNS and CDR2 SASEGT. This CDR3 spans 15 amino acids. The CDR3 nucleotides read TGTGCCAGCAGTGAACCCAGCGGGAGCACCGGGGAGCTGTTTTTT. It specifies CASSEPSGSTGELFF.

This clone was detected only once. The DNA for the CDR3 is TGTGCCAGCAGTTTACAGGGCCTTGAAGCTTTCTTT. Protein: CASSLQGLEAFF. This chain connects TRBV28 to TRBJ1-1; D possibly corresponds to TRBD1 (5 bases). V lost 2 bases, J lost 7 bases, and 8 bases lay in between. The CDR3 sequence is 12 residues long. Germline V gives CDR1 MDHEN, CDR2 SYDVKM. The full variable domain, completed using reference TRBV28 and TRBJ1-1, is DVKVTQSSRYLVKRTGEKVFLECVQDMDHENMFWYRQDPGLGLRLIYFSYDVKMKEKGDIPEGYSVSREKKERFSLILESASTNQTSMYLCASSLQGLEAFFGQGTRLTVV.

J is TRBJ2-7 and V is TRBV30; 9 nucleotides match TRBD1. Germline V gene sequence: CDR1 GTSNPN, CDR2 SVGIG (reference sequence). The CDR3 loop spans 13 amino acids. V dropped 2 bases and J dropped 7; count of bases not matched to a gene: 6. As DNA, the CDR3 is TGTGCCTGGAGTTACAGGGGGCCGGGAGAGCAGTACTTC. Its translation is CAWSYRGPGEQYF.

The V gene is TRBV5-1, the J gene TRBJ2-7; possible D gene TRBD2, 5 bases. Trimming removed 1 base from V and 6 bases from J, with 8 bases in between. CDR1 is SGHRS and CDR2 is YFSETQ in the germline V gene. CDR3 length: 12 amino acids. In DNA form, the CDR3 reads TGCGCCAGCAGCTTGACGGGAATCGAGCAGTACTTC. Encoded protein: CASSLTGIEQYF.

This clone was counted only a few times. The chain recombines TRBV27 with TRBJ2-7; tentatively, D is TRBD1 (6 bases). The CDR3 is 12 amino acids. The V and J ends lost 11 bases and 5 bases respectively, with 16 bases between them. The germline gives CDR1 MNHEY, CDR2 SMNVEV (reference sequence). CDR3 DNA: TGTGCCTCCTCTTTAGGGGGAAACGAGCAGTACTTC. Translated: CASSLGGNEQYF.

This clone was seen more than once but under ten times. The J gene is TRBJ1-1, the V gene TRBV10-3; D might be TRBD1 (6 bases). Per the germline V gene, CDR1 is ENHRY and CDR2 is SYGVKD. Trimming stripped 10 bases from V and 1 base from J, with 10 bases between. The CDR3 is made up of 12 amino acids. The CDR3 sequence: CATTGQNTEAFF. The CDR3 nucleotides read TGTGCCACTACAGGGCAGAACACTGAAGCTTTCTTT.

The chain recombines TRBV6-6 with TRBJ1-4; D ambiguous. The CDR3 totals 13 residues. Germline V CDR1 and CDR2: MNHNY, SVGAGI (reference sequence). Trimming shortened V by 6 bases and J by 4 bases, and 9 bases separated the two germline ends. The CDR3 nucleotides are TGTGCCAGCAGCAACGATAGTAATGAAAAACTGTTTTTT. Translating gives CASSNDSNEKLFF.

The chain combines TRBV18 with TRBJ2-3, with a tentative D call TRBD2 (6 bases). Trimming left V 6 bases short and J 11 bases short, with 24 bases between. The CDR3 spans 15 residues. Germline V lookup: CDR1 KGHSH, CDR2 LQKENI. The CDR3 here is CASSPTSGSTLEQYF. CDR3 DNA: TGTGCCAGCTCCCCCACCAGCGGGTCTACGCTCGAGCAGTATTTT.

In this sample, this clone turned up once. V is TRBV9 and J is TRBJ1-3; TRBD1 is a possible D gene (6 bases). CDR3 length: 15 amino acids. V gave up 3 bases and J gave up 4 bases, with 14 bases separating them. The germline V gene encodes CDR1 SGDLS and CDR2 YYNGEE. CDR3 region: CASSATGLSGNTIYF. DNA for the CDR3: TGTGCCAGCAGCGCCACAGGGTTGTCAGGAAACACCATATATTTT.

The CDR3 nucleotides read TGTGCCAGCAGCTGGGGGGACAGGATAACCGGGGAGCTGTTTTTT. The encoded protein is CASSWGDRITGELFF. This chain uses TRBV5-5 with TRBJ2-2; 8 bases map to TRBD1. V gave up 3 bases and J gave up 5 bases; unmatched junction bases: 6. Germline CDR1 and CDR2: SGHKS and YYEKEE (reference sequence). This CDR3 is built from 15 residues.

On this clone itself: The junction departs from germline at one end; a sequencing error may be responsible. The chain is built from TRBV19 and TRBJ1-1, with TRBD1 as a possible D gene (6 bases). CDR1 LNHDA and CDR2 SQIVND come from the germline V gene (reference sequence). The CDR3 sequence is 13 residues long. This CDR3 reads CASSMIRGTETFF. In nucleotides, the CDR3 is TGTGCCAGTAGTATGATCAGGGGAACTGAAACTTTCTTT. The variable domain in full, with the rest retrieved from reference TRBV19 and TRBJ1-1, is DGGITQSPKYLFRKEGQNVTLSCEQNLNHDAMYWYRQDPGQGLRLIYYSQIVNDFQKGDIAEGYSVSREKKESFPLTVTSAQKNPTAFYLCASSMIRGTETFFGQGTRLTVV.

This clone turned up a few times. The chain has TRBV6-1 and TRBJ1-1, with D possibly matching TRBD1 (6 bases). Germline V CDR1 and CDR2: MNHNS, SASEGT. The CDR3 contains 16 residues. V was pared by 4 bases and J by 1 base, with 16 bases between. For the CDR3, the DNA is TGTGCCAGCAGTGCGTTACAGGGCGGCCGGAACACTGAAGCTTTCTTT. Amino acids: CASSALQGGRNTEAFF.

The V and J genes are TRBV5-1 and TRBJ1-3; weak D call: TRBD1 (6 bases). The CDR3 covers 14 residues. In germline, CDR1 is SGHRS, CDR2 YFSETQ. The V end lost 4 bases, the J end lost 3 bases, and 11 bases lay between the germline ends. CDR3 protein: CASSKNRDGNTIYF. The DNA for the CDR3 is TGCGCCAGCAGCAAAAACAGGGATGGAAACACCATATATTTT.

This clone was observed a single time. The chain joins TRBV5-1 to TRBJ2-3, with D unclear. The V gene lost 0 bases and the J gene lost 0 bases, with 8 bases spanning the gap. CDR3 size: 15 residues. Germline V gene sequence: CDR1 SGHRS, CDR2 YFSETQ. This CDR3 is CASSLAHGSTDTQYF. The CDR3, as DNA: TGCGCCAGCAGCTTGGCCCACGGTAGCACAGATACGCAGTATTTT. The variable domain in full, completed from reference TRBV5-1 and TRBJ2-3, reads KAGVTQTPRYLIKTRGQQVTLSCSPISGHRSVSWYQQTPGQGLQFLFEYFSETQRNKGNFPGRFSGRQFSNSRSEMNVSTLELGDSALYLCASSLAHGSTDTQYFGPGTRLTVL.

The chain is built from TRBV19 and TRBJ2-1; the D gene is possibly TRBD2 (6 bases). Trimming shortened V by 4 bases and J by 6 bases, and 13 bases separated the two germline ends. CDR1 and CDR2 (germline): LNHDA, SQIVND (reference sequence). This CDR3 comprises 14 residues. The CDR3, as DNA: TGTGCCAGTAGTACCCTTGGCGGGGCCAATGAGCAGTTCTTC. Amino acids: CASSTLGGANEQFF.

The genes are TRBV5-1 and TRBJ1-1; D gene uncertain. CDR3 length equals 17 residues. Germline V gene data show CDR1 as SGHRS and CDR2 as YFSETQ. V lost 0 bases and J 0 bases, leaving 15 bases between the germline ends. This CDR3 is CASSLGHQANMNTEAFF. CDR3 coding DNA: TGCGCCAGCAGCTTGGGCCACCAGGCCAACATGAACACTGAAGCTTTCTTT.

The genes are TRBV27 and TRBJ1-4; D is unclear. Germline V gives CDR1 MNHEY, CDR2 SMNVEV (reference sequence). The CDR3 extends over 14 amino acids. The V gene lost 5 bases and the J gene lost 7 bases, with 14 bases spanning the gap. The CDR3 here is CASSPRGYREKLFF. The CDR3 nucleotides are TGTGCCAGCAGTCCCCGCGGCTATCGTGAAAAACTGTTTTTT.

V usage is TRBV7-3 and J usage is TRBJ1-1; 11 bases line up with TRBD1. Germline V gene sequence: CDR1 SGHTA, CDR2 FQGTGA. V gave up 5 bases and J gave up 5 bases; unmatched junction bases: 10. The CDR3 runs 16 residues. The CDR3: CASSPTGQGARTEAFF. For the CDR3, the DNA is TGTGCCAGCAGCCCGACCGGACAGGGGGCGCGGACTGAAGCTTTCTTT.

This clone appeared a single time. This chain links TRBV18 with TRBJ1-3, with D unclear. The CDR3 has 15 residues. V was shortened by 3 bases and J by 0 bases, with 9 bases between the two germline ends. Germline values: CDR1 KGHSH, CDR2 LQKENI. In DNA, the CDR3 is TGTGCCAGCTCACCGGAGGCCAACTCTGGAAACACCATATATTTT. Translation: CASSPEANSGNTIYF.